These T cell receptor beta chains were read from a single sample in a study of blood T cell repertoires in COVID-19. Clones were read by immunoSEQ multiplex PCR, and TCRdb kept only the in-frame ones, dropping some. This sample has approximately 170,000 clones, with roughly four fifths found just once. Sequencing was performed on peripheral blood. These receptors were obtained from a human donor in a cohort sampled during active COVID-19. CDR3s include the opening cysteine and the closing phenylalanine or tryptophan. The D gene is left open where the match is weak. Size is omitted from some rows. Given values are once, few, many or a class for expanded clones.

D	size	J	V	DNA	CDR3
NA	NA	TRBJ1-6	TRBV6-5	TGTGCCAGCAGTTACCGAGGGAGCTATAATTCACCCCTCCACTTT	CASSYRGSYNSPLHF
NA	NA	TRBJ2-2	TRBV19	TGTGCCAGTACCACTACATACGCGGTCGGGGAGCTGTTTTTT	CASTTTYAVGELFF
TRBD2	NA	TRBJ2-7	TRBV19	TGTGCCAGTAGTATAGCACTAGCGGGAAACGAGCAGTACTTC	CASSIALAGNEQYF
NA	NA	TRBJ2-3	TRBV27	TGTGCCAGCACCCTTCAGGGGGGCGCAGATACGCAGTATTTT	CASTLQGGADTQYF
NA	NA	TRBJ2-3	TRBV6-5	TGTGCCAGCAGTTTAACCGACATAATCGCAGATACGCAGTATTTT	CASSLTDIIADTQYF
TRBD1	NA	TRBJ1-2	TRBV28	TGTGCCAGCAGGACAGGGGGCGCTTTCTATGGCTACACCTTC	CASRTGGAFYGYTF
NA	NA	TRBJ1-1	TRBV6-5	TGTGCCACCTCGCGGGGCCCGGACACTGAAGCTTTCTTT	CATSRGPDTEAFF
NA	NA	TRBJ2-1	TRBV5-8	TGTGCCAGCAGGCGGGCCCCAAAGCCATCCTACAATGAGCAGTTCTTC	CASRRAPKPSYNEQFF
NA	once	TRBJ2-2	TRBV2	TGTGCCAGCAGCCGGACTTACCGCACCGGGGAGCTGTTTTTT	CASSRTYRTGELFF
NA	NA	TRBJ2-6	TRBV6-5	TGTGCCAGCAGGGACAGTTCTTCTGGGGCCAACGTCCTGACTTTC	CASRDSSSGANVLTF
NA	NA	TRBJ2-1	TRBV10-3	TGTGCCACCCTCTCGCCCCTGGGGCCCTCCTCTACTGAGCAGTTCTTC	CATLSPLGPSSTEQFF
TRBD2	NA	TRBJ2-7	TRBV6-2/TRBV6-3	TGTGCCAGCAGTTACTTAGCGGGATCCACCTACGAGCAGTACTTC	CASSYLAGSTYEQYF
NA	NA	TRBJ2-7	TRBV7-3	TGTGCCAGCAGTCCAGGGGTCCTCTCCTACGAGCAGTACTTC	CASSPGVLSYEQYF
NA	NA	TRBJ1-2	TRBV20-1	TGCAGTGGCCGGGGTTTCGATGGCTACACCTTC	CSGRGFDGYTF
NA	NA	TRBJ1-3	TRBV6-1	TGTGCCAGCAGTGAACACGGGAGCTCTGGAAACACCATATATTTT	CASSEHGSSGNTIYF
NA	NA	TRBJ2-1	TRBV20-1	TGCAGTGCTAGTCTGGGGCGTTCTTACAATGAGCAGTTCTTC	CSASLGRSYNEQFF
NA	few	TRBJ1-2	TRBV9	TGTGCCAGCAGCGGACAGGCCTGGTCCCTTTTCACCTTC	CASSGQAWSLFTF
TRBD1	NA	TRBJ2-2	TRBV29-1	TGCAGCGTTACCGGACAGGGGGCTTACACCGGGGAGCTGTTTTTT	CSVTGQGAYTGELFF
TRBD2	NA	TRBJ2-3	TRBV7-3	TGTGCCAGCAGCCCTAGACTAGCGGGAGCCACAGATACGCAGTATTTT	CASSPRLAGATDTQYF
TRBD2	NA	TRBJ2-5	TRBV7-6	TGTGCCAGCAGCTTAGTAGCGGGGGCCGGGGAGACCCAGTACTTC	CASSLVAGAGETQYF